This TCR beta chain was captured by sequencing in a study of CD8 T cells in Susac syndrome. With random hexamers, reverse transcription was performed on about 0.5 to 1 ug of RNA. TCRdb re-analysed the immunoSEQ multiplex PCR reads in MiXCR, keeping a single row per CDR3 protein. The sample has 95,000 to 150,000 distinct CDR3 sequences; 90% to 95% are singletons. Sequencing was performed on CD4+ T cells from PBMCs. This TCR was recovered from a human donor in good health.

This CDR3 is CSASATSNTGELFF. CDR3 coding DNA: TGCAGTGCTAGTGCGACTAGCAACACCGGGGAGCTGTTTTTT. This chain links TRBV20-1 with TRBJ2-2; 7 bases agree with TRBD2. Germline CDR1 DFQATT, CDR2 SNEGSKA (reference sequence). The V segment lost 3 bases and the J segment 2 bases; nucleotides outside the gene matches: 3. The CDR3 spans 14 residues.